This TCR beta chain came from a study of graft-versus-host responses after intestinal transplantation (dated by TCRdb to the early 2020s). Looking at the study overall: Recipients received multivisceral, liver-intestinal, or isolated intestinal transplants. Instead of going to the commercial service, samples from three later patients were sequenced in-house on an Illumina MiSeq and processed with MiXCR. A peak of at least 4% donor T cells among recipient peripheral blood mononuclear cells was the definition used for donor T cell macrochimerism. To identify alloreactive clones, pre-transplant mixed lymphocyte reaction products were sequenced and compared with unstimulated pre-transplant donor and recipient T cells. Anti-thymocyte globulin induction was given to all recipients, followed by maintenance tacrolimus and steroids for about 3 years. Of the roughly 24 intestinal transplant recipients enrolled in the cohort, one of whom was a retransplant, a few patients without pretransplant specimens were excluded. Graft-versus-host and host-versus-graft alloreactive T cell clones were tracked in the graft, circulation and bone marrow after intestinal transplantation using bulk TCR-beta CDR3 sequencing.

On this clone itself: Its cognate antigen has yet to be identified. No much larger clone is present one base from it, and per-base qualities are unavailable.

The trim is 8 bases for V and 0 bases for J, with a gap of 11 bases between the germline ends. Its CDR3 holds 15 amino acids, cysteine through phenylalanine. Only CDR3 DNA remains: 45 bases, in frame from the first base. According to the germline V gene, CDR1 reads MGHDK and CDR2 reads SYGVNS. The investigation overall reported the following: Conclusions were limited by the relatively low number and heterogeneity of intestinal transplant patients. High GvH to HvG T cell clonal ratios were observed in the allografts of patients with donor T cell macrochimerism. Peak levels of circulating GvH clones were associated with declines in HvG clones early after transplant. GvH clones turned up in recipient bone marrow, with some appearing earlier in ileal mucosa or blood, a pattern consistent with an intestinal mucosal origin.

The library was made by the immunoSEQ multiplex PCR assay. Adaptive Biotechnologies carried out high-throughput TCR-beta CDR3 sequencing of genomic DNA for most patients. Per the original workflow: Adaptive's ImmunoSEQ software supplied the TCR sequencing data for approximately 18 patients, while MiXCR and VDJtools were used to process a few other patients. CDR3 nucleotide sequences shared between donor and recipient were removed because the origin of such sequences could not be assigned. At least 2-fold expansion over unstimulated cells and a minimum CFSE-low frequency of 0.002% (template counts) or 0.001% (read counts) were required for clones to be classified as alloreactive. Mappable clones were those detected in sequenced pre-transplant spleen, lymph node, or MLR CFSE-low populations of the donor or recipient. Cumulative frequency of alloreactive clones was calculated as a percentage of all sequences weighted by copy number. TCRdb carries this immuneACCESS record with in-frame sequences only. Its versions omit some clonotypes, under half of them owing to an unresolved V gene in the studies checked, with the rest unexplained. Clonal size and the V and J genes are those of that table, whereas D and trimming came from the DNA. The sample data list tens of thousands of clones, and roughly 89% of these were observed just once. Around 2.5% of the sample comes from the top ten.

In the first month after transplant, blood samples were collected up to 4 times, and after that at least monthly when available. This receptor was obtained from a human patient who received an intestinal transplant, so some T cells may come from the graft donor. The V and J genes are TRBV25-1 and TRBJ2-6, with the D gene not clear enough to name. This material consisted of PBMCs, taken about 120 days after intestinal transplantation. The bases are TGTGCCAGCTACCTTCCCGCCTCTGGGGCCAACGTCCTGACTTTC. Its coded protein is CASYLPASGANVLTF.